This T cell receptor (beta chain) was observed in a study of technical replicates of blood from a handful of donors. Germline loops: CDR1 SGHNT, CDR2 YENEEA. The CDR3 is 15 residues long. Trimming cost V 1 base and J 5 bases; bases outside gene matches: 6. Using immunoSEQ multiplex PCR, the repertoire was profiled, and TCRdb retains in-frame clones only, with some absent. The sample has roughly 76,000 clones, about nine tenths seen once. The receptor comes from a human donor in good health. Some clones in this sample may be carry-over from other donors' samples. Material: T cells isolated from PBMCs. The J gene is TRBJ1-1, the V gene TRBV11-3; 8 nucleotides line up with TRBD1. CDR3: CASSLGNRGSTEAFF. The CDR3 coding sequence is TGTGCCAGCAGCTTAGGGAACAGGGGGAGTACTGAAGCTTTCTTT.